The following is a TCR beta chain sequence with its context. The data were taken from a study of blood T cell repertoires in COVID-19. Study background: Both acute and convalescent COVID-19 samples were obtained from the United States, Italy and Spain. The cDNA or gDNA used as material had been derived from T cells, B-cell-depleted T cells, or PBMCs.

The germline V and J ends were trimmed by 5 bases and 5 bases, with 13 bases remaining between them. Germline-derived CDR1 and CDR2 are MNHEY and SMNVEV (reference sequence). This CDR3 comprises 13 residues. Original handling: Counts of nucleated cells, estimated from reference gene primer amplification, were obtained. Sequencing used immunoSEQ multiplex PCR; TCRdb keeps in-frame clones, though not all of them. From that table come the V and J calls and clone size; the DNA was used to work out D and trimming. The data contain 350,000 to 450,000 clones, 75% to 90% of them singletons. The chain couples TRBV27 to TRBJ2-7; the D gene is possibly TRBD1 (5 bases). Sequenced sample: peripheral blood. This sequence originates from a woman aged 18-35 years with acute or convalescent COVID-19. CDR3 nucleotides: TGTGCCAGCAGTCGTCCAGGGCAGGACGAGCAGTACTTC. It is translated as CASSRPGQDEQYF.